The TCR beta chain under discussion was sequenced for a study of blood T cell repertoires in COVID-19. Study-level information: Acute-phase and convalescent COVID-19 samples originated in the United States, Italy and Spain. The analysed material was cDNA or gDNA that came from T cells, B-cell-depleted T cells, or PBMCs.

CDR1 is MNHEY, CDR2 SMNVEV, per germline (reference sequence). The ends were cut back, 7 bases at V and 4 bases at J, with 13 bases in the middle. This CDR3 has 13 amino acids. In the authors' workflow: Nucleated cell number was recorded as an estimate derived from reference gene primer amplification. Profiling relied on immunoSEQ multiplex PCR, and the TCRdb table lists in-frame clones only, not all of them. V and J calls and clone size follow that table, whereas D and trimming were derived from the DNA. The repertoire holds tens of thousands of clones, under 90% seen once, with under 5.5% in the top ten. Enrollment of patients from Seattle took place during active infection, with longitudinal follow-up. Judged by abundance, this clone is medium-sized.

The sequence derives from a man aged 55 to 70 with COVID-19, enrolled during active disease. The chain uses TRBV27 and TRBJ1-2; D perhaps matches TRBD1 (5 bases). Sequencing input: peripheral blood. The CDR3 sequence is CASTRSGGYGYTF. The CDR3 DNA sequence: TGTGCCAGCACGAGAAGCGGGGGCTATGGCTACACCTTC.